This T cell receptor beta chain was profiled in a study of T cells in narcolepsy. On the study more broadly: Healthy controls were enrolled alongside patients with narcolepsy type 1 or type 2.

The CDR3 has 15 residues. Germline V lookup: CDR1 MNHNY, CDR2 SVGAGI (reference sequence). The V end lost 5 bases, the J end lost 0 bases, and 13 bases lay between the germline ends. Study-wide results and caveats: Autoreactive clonotypes reportedly recurred in blood of same and different patients, not controls. Autoreactive clone sequences were missing from some blood memory CD4+ repertoires. HCRT-specific and TRIB2-specific autoreactive clonotypes appeared among same-patient CSF and blood CD4+ clonotypes.

This clone was detected once. What it recognizes is unknown. The table came from immunoSEQ multiplex PCR; TCRdb's copy has only in-frame clones and leaves some out. Of some 15,000 clones in the sample, approximately 83% are singletons; the top ten hold roughly 34%. The sequence came from a human donor in good health. The specimen was memory (CD45RA-) CD4+ T cells from blood. The V call is TRBV6-6, the J call TRBJ1-2, with D maybe TRBD1 (6 bases). In DNA, the CDR3 is TGTGCCAGCAGTCTAAGGGGGGCGACTAACTATGGCTACACCTTC. Translation: CASSLRGATNYGYTF.